Below, one T cell receptor beta chain is given with its context. In the original analysis: Counts of nucleated cells, estimated from reference gene primer amplification, were obtained. Data came from immunoSEQ multiplex PCR; TCRdb stores just in-frame clones and leaves some out. V, J and clone size derive from that table, while D and trimming were established from the DNA sequence. The data show about 170,000 clones, around 85% seen once. The data derive from a study of blood T cell repertoires in COVID-19. Overall study context: Collection of acute and convalescent COVID-19 samples took place in the United States, Italy and Spain. Sources were T cells, B-cell-depleted T cells, or PBMCs; the material itself was cDNA or gDNA.

Patients of the Seattle cohort, enrolled during active infection, were followed longitudinally. The CDR3 loop spans 14 amino acids. V was trimmed by 4 bases and J by 0 bases, leaving 11 bases between them. Germline-derived CDR1 and CDR2 are SGHNT and YYREEE (reference sequence). The specimen sequenced was peripheral blood. The receptor comes from an elderly man with COVID-19, enrolled during active disease. The rearrangement links TRBV5-4 to TRBJ2-7; possible D gene TRBD1, 6 bases. CDR3 sequence (DNA): TGTGCCAGCAGCCGGGACACTAACTCCTACGAGCAGTACTTC. Its translation is CASSRDTNSYEQYF.